The sequence of this TCR beta chain was determined in a study of blood T cell repertoires in COVID-19. Study at large: In each case, the material was cDNA or gDNA derived from T cells, B-cell-depleted T cells, or PBMCs.

V shed 5 bases, J shed 15 bases, and the junction held 9 bases outside the gene matches. Germline V CDR1 and CDR2: LGHDT, YNNKEL (reference sequence). The CDR3 is 13 amino acids. Cohort allocation depended upon clinical history that participants reported. Original methodology: The authors estimated nucleated cell counts from reference gene primer amplification. Method: immunoSEQ multiplex PCR; TCRdb's copy keeps in-frame clones and lacks some. Clonal size and the V and J genes are those of that table, whereas D and trimming came from the DNA. There are roughly 400,000 clones in the sample; around nine tenths occur only once, and about 1.4% lies in the top ten.

This receptor was taken from a woman younger than 35 who had been exposed to COVID-19. The sample comprised PBMCs or T cells enriched from blood (not recorded which). The chain carries TRBV3-1 (or the pseudogene TRBV3-2) and TRBJ1-5, with 11 bases matching TRBD1. For the CDR3, the DNA is TGTGCCAGCAGCATGGGACAGGGGGGTCAGGGGCATTTT. Encoded protein: CASSMGQGGQGHF.